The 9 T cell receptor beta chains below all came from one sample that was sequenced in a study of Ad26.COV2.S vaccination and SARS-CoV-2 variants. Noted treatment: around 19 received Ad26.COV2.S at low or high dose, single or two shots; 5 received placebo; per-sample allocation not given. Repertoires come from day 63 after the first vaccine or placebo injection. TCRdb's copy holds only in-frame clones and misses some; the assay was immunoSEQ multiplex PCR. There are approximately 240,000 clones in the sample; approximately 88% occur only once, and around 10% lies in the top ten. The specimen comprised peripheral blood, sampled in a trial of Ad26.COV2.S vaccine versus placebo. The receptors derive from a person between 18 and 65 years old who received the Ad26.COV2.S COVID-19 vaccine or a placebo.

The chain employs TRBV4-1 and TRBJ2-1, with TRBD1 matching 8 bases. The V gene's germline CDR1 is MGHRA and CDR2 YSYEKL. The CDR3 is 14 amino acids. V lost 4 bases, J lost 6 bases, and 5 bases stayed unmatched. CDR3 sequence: CASSLRQGFNEQFF. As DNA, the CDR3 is TGCGCCAGCAGCCTAAGACAGGGGTTCAATGAGCAGTTCTTC.

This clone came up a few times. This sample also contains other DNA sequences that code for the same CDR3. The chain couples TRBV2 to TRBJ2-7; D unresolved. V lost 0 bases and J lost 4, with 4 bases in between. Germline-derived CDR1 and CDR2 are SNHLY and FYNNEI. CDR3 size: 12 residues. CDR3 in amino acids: CASSEAPYEQYF. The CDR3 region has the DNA TGTGCCAGCAGTGAAGCGCCATACGAGCAGTACTTC.

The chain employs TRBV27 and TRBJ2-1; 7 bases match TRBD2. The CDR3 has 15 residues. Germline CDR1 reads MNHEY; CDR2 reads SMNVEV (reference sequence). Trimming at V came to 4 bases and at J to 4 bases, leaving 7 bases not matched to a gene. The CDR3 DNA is TGTGCCAGCAGTTCCCCGGGAGGACAATACAATGAGCAGTTCTTC. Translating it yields CASSSPGGQYNEQFF.

CDR3 nucleotide sequence: TGTGCCAGCAGCTTCGACAGTACCCGACCGGCGGCCAACGTCCTGACTTTC. Amino acids: CASSFDSTRPAANVLTF. The rearrangement uses TRBV7-2 and TRBJ2-6, with D possibly being TRBD1 (5 bases). The CDR3 totals 17 residues. V gave up 3 bases and J gave up 6 bases, with 18 bases separating them. Germline CDR1 is SGHTA and CDR2 is FQGNSA.

The CDR3 sequence is CASSSGPGAATEAFF. The DNA of the CDR3 is TGTGCCAGCAGCTCAGGTCCGGGGGCGGCCACTGAAGCTTTCTTT. V gene TRBV7-6 combines with J gene TRBJ1-1; D may be TRBD1 (6 bases). V shed 4 bases and J shed 4 bases, with 16 bases lying between them. The CDR3 extends over 15 amino acids. Germline CDR1 SGHVS, CDR2 FNYEAQ.

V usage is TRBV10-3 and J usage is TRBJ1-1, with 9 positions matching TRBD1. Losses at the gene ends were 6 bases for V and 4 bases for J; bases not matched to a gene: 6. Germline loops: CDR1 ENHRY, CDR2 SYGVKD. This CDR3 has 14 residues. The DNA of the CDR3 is TGTGCCATCAGCTGGGACAGGGAGGGCACTGAAGCTTTCTTT. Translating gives CAISWDREGTEAFF.

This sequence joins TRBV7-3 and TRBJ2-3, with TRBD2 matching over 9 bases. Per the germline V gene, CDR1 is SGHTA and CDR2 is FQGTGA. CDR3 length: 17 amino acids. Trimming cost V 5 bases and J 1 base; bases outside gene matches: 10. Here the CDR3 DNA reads TGTGCCAGCAGCATGACCGGGACTAGCCTTGGCACAGATACGCAGTATTTT. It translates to CASSMTGTSLGTDTQYF.

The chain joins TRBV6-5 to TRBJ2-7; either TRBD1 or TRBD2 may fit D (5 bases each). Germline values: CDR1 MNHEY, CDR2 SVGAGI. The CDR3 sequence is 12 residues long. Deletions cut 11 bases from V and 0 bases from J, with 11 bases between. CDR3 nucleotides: TGTGCCGCCGGGACCTTCTCCTACGAGCAGTACTTC. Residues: CAAGTFSYEQYF.

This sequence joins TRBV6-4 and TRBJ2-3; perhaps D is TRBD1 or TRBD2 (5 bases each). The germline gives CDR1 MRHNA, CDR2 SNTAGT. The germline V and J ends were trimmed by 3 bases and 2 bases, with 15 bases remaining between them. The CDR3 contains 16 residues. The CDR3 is CASSEQALGDTDTQYF. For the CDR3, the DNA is TGTGCCAGCAGTGAACAGGCGCTCGGGGACACAGATACGCAGTATTTT.